Listed below are T cell receptor beta chains from one sample, sequenced in a study of blood T cell repertoires in COVID-19. The method was immunoSEQ multiplex PCR; TCRdb's version includes in-frame clones alone and lacks a portion of them. Of 93,000 or so clones in the sample, over 75% were seen once. Sequences were obtained from peripheral blood. Source of these receptors: a human donor in a cohort sampled during active or convalescent COVID-19. Each CDR3 is given with its conserved first and last residue. The D gene is left open where the match is weak. Only some rows state a clone size, as once, few, many or a class for expanded clones.

J,V,size,D,CDR3,DNA
TRBJ2-2,TRBV2,few,.,CASRRQGGTGELFF,TGTGCCAGCAGACGGCAGGGGGGCACCGGGGAGCTGTTTTTT
TRBJ1-2,TRBV6-6,.,.,CASSYGGASGYTF,TGTGCCAGCAGTTACGGGGGGGCTTCTGGCTACACCTTC
TRBJ2-5,TRBV7-2,.,TRBD1,CASSLSTGAQKTQYF,TGTGCCAGCAGCTTAAGTACAGGGGCGCAAAAGACCCAGTACTTC
TRBJ2-5,TRBV7-9,.,TRBD1,CASSFTGAQYF,TGTGCCAGCAGCTTCACAGGGGCCCAGTACTTC
TRBJ1-2,TRBV4-1,.,TRBD1,CASSQDNRGYGYTF,TGCGCCAGCAGCCAAGATAACAGGGGATATGGCTACACCTTC
TRBJ2-2,TRBV19,.,.,CASYRWNTGELFF,TGTGCCAGTTACAGGTGGAACACCGGGGAGCTGTTTTTT
TRBJ1-2,TRBV5-6,.,TRBD1,CASSPGTGGLVYYGYTF,TGTGCCAGCAGCCCCGGGACAGGGGGCCTTGTATACTATGGCTACACCTTC
TRBJ1-2,TRBV20-1,.,.,CSASLQTNYGYTF,TGCAGTGCTAGTCTACAGACTAACTATGGCTACACCTTC
TRBJ2-1,TRBV5-4,.,TRBD2,CASSLGRTSDEQFF,TGTGCCAGCAGCTTGGGGAGGACTAGCGATGAGCAGTTCTTC
TRBJ1-6,TRBV6-5,.,TRBD1,CASWGTENSPLHF,TGTGCCAGCTGGGGGACAGAGAATTCACCCCTCCACTTT
TRBJ2-7,TRBV3-1/TRBV3-2,.,.,CASSQAVQSYEQYF,TGTGCCAGCAGCCAGGCCGTACAGTCCTACGAGCAGTACTTC
TRBJ1-4,TRBV11-2,.,.,CASSPTGYLEKLFF,TGTGCCAGCAGCCCTACAGGGTACTTAGAAAAACTGTTTTTT
TRBJ1-1,TRBV18,.,.,CASSRGAAGTMNTEAFF,TGTGCCAGCTCACGGGGGGCAGCTGGGACTATGAACACTGAAGCTTTCTTT
TRBJ2-7,TRBV3-1/TRBV3-2,.,.,CATQREQYF,TGTGCCACTCAGCGCGAGCAGTACTTC
TRBJ1-2,TRBV3-1/TRBV3-2,once,TRBD1,CASSQDPRTGVGGYTF,TGTGCCAGCAGCCAAGACCCTCGGACAGGGGTTGGGGGCTACACCTTC
TRBJ2-1,TRBV15,.,TRBD1,CATSRDAGQGANEQFF,TGTGCCACCAGCAGAGATGCGGGACAGGGTGCCAATGAGCAGTTCTTC
TRBJ1-4,TRBV29-1,.,TRBD1,CSVDRGGEKLFF,TGCAGCGTCGACAGGGGAGGTGAAAAACTGTTTTTT
TRBJ1-1,TRBV11-3,.,.,CASSRGVNTEAFF,TGTGCCAGCAGCCGAGGTGTGAACACTGAAGCTTTCTTT
TRBJ2-5,TRBV18,.,.,CASSPGREETQYF,TGTGCCAGCTCACCAGGCAGGGAAGAGACCCAGTACTTC
TRBJ2-2,TRBV28,.,TRBD1,CASSYPGQGPTGELFF,TGTGCCAGCAGCTATCCGGGACAGGGACCTACCGGGGAGCTGTTTTTT
TRBJ1-6,TRBV19,.,TRBD1,CASSSQGLGNSPLHF,TGTGCCAGTAGTTCACAGGGGTTGGGGAATTCACCCCTCCACTTT
TRBJ1-6,TRBV4-2,.,TRBD1,CASSPWDSYNSPLHF,TGTGCCAGCAGCCCCTGGGACAGTTATAATTCACCCCTCCACTTT
TRBJ2-2,TRBV7-3,.,.,CASSPSGQNTGELFF,TGTGCCAGCAGCCCCTCGGGACAGAACACCGGGGAGCTGTTTTTT
TRBJ1-4,TRBV12-3/TRBV12-4,.,.,CASRRVEKLFF,TGTGCCAGCCGCAGGGTCGAAAAACTGTTTTTT
TRBJ1-3,TRBV6-1,once,TRBD1,CASTQQGADGNTIYF,TGTGCCAGCACCCAACAGGGGGCCGACGGAAACACCATATATTTT
TRBJ2-7,TRBV6-6,.,TRBD2,CASSPSGGIYEQYF,TGTGCCAGCAGTCCAAGCGGGGGGATCTACGAGCAGTACTTC
TRBJ1-2,TRBV7-9,.,TRBD1,CASSLAWTGLGGYTF,TGTGCCAGCAGCTTAGCTTGGACAGGCCTCGGTGGCTACACCTTC
TRBJ1-3,TRBV5-6,.,TRBD1,CASSLDRGSYGNTIYF,TGTGCCAGCAGCTTGGACAGGGGTTCGTATGGAAACACCATATATTTT
TRBJ2-5,TRBV3-1/TRBV3-2,.,TRBD2,CASSQHTGGRETQYF,TGTGCCAGCAGCCAACACACGGGGGGTAGAGAGACCCAGTACTTC
TRBJ1-4,TRBV7-9,.,TRBD1,CASSLPQGGEKLFF,TGTGCCAGCAGCTTACCACAGGGGGGTGAAAAACTGTTTTTT
TRBJ2-2,TRBV11-1,.,TRBD1,CASSPDRGSTGELFF,TGTGCCAGCAGCCCGGACAGGGGGTCAACCGGGGAGCTGTTTTTT
TRBJ2-5,TRBV18,.,.,CASSANQETQYF,TGTGCCAGCTCAGCTAACCAAGAGACCCAGTACTTC
TRBJ1-1,TRBV18,.,.,CASSQGEGEAFF,TGTGCCAGCTCACAGGGGGAGGGTGAAGCTTTCTTT
TRBJ2-7,TRBV24-1,.,.,CATSDQKAEEQYF,TGTGCCACCAGTGACCAGAAAGCGGAGGAGCAGTACTTC
TRBJ1-1,TRBV2,once,.,CASSDLNRWTEAFF,TGTGCCAGCAGTGATTTGAACAGGTGGACTGAAGCTTTCTTT
TRBJ2-5,TRBV6-4,.,TRBD1,CASCRGQETQYF,TGTGCCAGCTGCAGGGGGCAAGAGACCCAGTACTTC
TRBJ2-3,TRBV3-1/TRBV3-2,.,TRBD2,CASRPWGSGGAPDTQYF,TGTGCCAGCAGACCCTGGGGTAGCGGGGGGGCCCCAGATACGCAGTATTTT
TRBJ2-7,TRBV29-1,once,TRBD1,CSVEDRERAEQYF,TGCAGCGTTGAGGACAGGGAGCGGGCCGAGCAGTACTTC
TRBJ1-5,TRBV6-6,.,.,CASSRDSDEPQHF,TGTGCCAGCAGTAGGGACTCTGATGAGCCCCAGCATTTT
TRBJ1-2,TRBV7-8,once,TRBD1,CASSLRDRGFGGYTF,TGTGCCAGCAGCCTCCGGGACAGGGGGTTTGGTGGCTACACCTTC
TRBJ1-1,TRBV20-1,.,.,CSAAGYTEAFF,TGCAGTGCCGCGGGGTACACTGAAGCTTTCTTT